Reported below is one TCR beta chain. In its sample, this clone comes out as medium-sized (0.01 to 0.1%). This clone's antigen is unknown. No base-level quality is on record; no much larger clone is a single base apart. The data originate from a study of cytomegalovirus exposure and HLA in healthy donors (dated by TCRdb to the late 2010s). Concerning the study at large: In an earlier analysis of about 560 of the donors, 250 to 350 Gb of sequence data and 90 million to 130 million unique TCR beta sequences from roughly 200 million T cells were reported. Roughly 300 gigabases of sequencing data and around 87 million unique TCR sequences were included in an early release covering several hundred HLA-typed donors. Among the roughly 400 genotyped donors, around 81% belonged to the genetic ancestry cluster associated with self-reported Caucasian donors. The study aimed to test whether signatures of past pathogen exposure could be identified by cataloging public T cell receptors. The study profiled the T cell repertoires of approximately 700 subjects by immunosequencing and related them to cytomegalovirus serostatus. Along with the 666-subject first cohort, a separate validation cohort of over a hundred different subjects was used. The study combined high-throughput TCR immunosequencing, statistical association of individual TCRs with disease status, and machine learning to predict cytomegalovirus infection status. To study patterns of TCR occurrence, a later analysis re-analyzed previously published TCR beta repertoires from 500 to 850 donors and added high-resolution HLA genotyping. Rather than using new phenotypic data, the later analysis identified candidate immune exposures from TCR beta sequences and from how often those sequences occurred across donors. In an earlier analysis of 587 of the donors, high-throughput TCR beta sequencing was used to judge whether each TCR beta V gene segment behaved as functional or pseudogenic. Alongside the repertoire data, information on donor age, sex, ethnicity and CMV serostatus was compiled. A later genetic analysis used genome-wide SNP genotypes for about 55% of the 666 donors, treating that subset as a discovery cohort. Every repertoire in the discovery cohort had been generated on one and the same sequencing platform. HLA typing included class I and class II loci at four-digit resolution. The number of typed donors differed by locus: roughly 620-640 for A, B, C, DRB1 and DQB1; approximately 530 for DQA1; around 610 for DPA1; and around 470 for DPB1. A handful of DR-DQ haplotypes were handled as single units for association and clustering because linkage in the cohort was strong. Among roughly 400 genotyped donors of the cohort, an average of around 250,000 unique TCR beta nucleotide sequences was sequenced per donor, of which about 18% were non-productive. Study-level results and caveats: A later analysis found that TCR association rates varied across HLA loci, with DRB1 alleles showing the most associated TCRs and HLA-C alleles the fewest. Most TCR sequences were observed very rarely across donors, whereas some public TCRs were present in many individuals. In a later genetic analysis, fewer N-insertions in productive TCRs were reported among donors in an Asian-associated ancestry cluster than the 666-donor mean. Immune exposure information for the cohort was limited to CMV serostatus. This cohort had only TCR beta chains sequenced, and the lack of alpha or paired-chain data limited which features could be detected. Most CMV-associated TCR beta chains appeared to be HLA-restricted in a later analysis, and the HLA associations seemed to be driven largely by CMV exposure. According to the authors, the approach could potentially be generalized to other disease states and immunological phenotypes. In a later analysis, around 17,000 TCR beta sequences were associated with specific HLA alleles at a false discovery rate of 0.05. Presence/absence analyses assumed roughly uniform sequencing depth across donors, an assumption that may not hold. Because some donors lacked HLA typing at each locus, the association tests relied only on the typed subset. A cluster of highly shared sequence variants was judged likely to represent a technical artifact of the sequencing pipeline. Correlated functional status among segregating V segments might reflect linkage disequilibrium, but an unknown experimental factor could not be ruled out. Because counts were too low, 15 or so rarely observed V segments, including chromosome 9 orphons, were excluded from the earlier analysis of several hundred of the donors. A total of roughly 160 TCR beta chains were listed by the study as associated with cytomegalovirus. In both the original and validation cohorts, the classifier was reported to diagnose cytomegalovirus status with high specificity and sensitivity. Because the 87-base-pair reads could not distinguish some IMGT-functional V segments, including TRBV6-2 and TRBV6-3, those segments were excluded. In a later analysis, HLA-associated TCR beta chains were found to be more clonally expanded and to have lower generation probabilities than equally common non-associated chains. In vitro tests confirmed that a few of the cytomegalovirus-associated TCR beta chains recognize cytomegalovirus antigens. Strong co-occurrence of HLA alleles, especially DR and DQ, made assigning TCR associations to individual alleles difficult. In an earlier analysis of roughly 560 of the donors, most TCR beta V segments were observed in productive rearrangements about 87% or about 30% of the time, broadly matching IMGT annotations. According to a later analysis, parvovirus B19, influenza, CMV and Epstein-Barr virus appeared linked to several top co-occurrence clusters. A further reported finding was that TCR beta sequences accurately predicted the HLA-A and HLA-B alleles for most subjects in the first cohort. In a later genetic analysis, a missense DCLRE1C variant was associated with V-gene and J-gene trimming of TCR beta chains, and the association was replicated in an independent cohort.

Receptors were amplified or captured by the immunoSEQ multiplex PCR assay. The multiplex PCR relied on a mix of 60 forward primers for TCR Vbeta segments and 13 reverse primers for TCR Jbeta segments. The CDR3 region of rearranged TCR beta genes was amplified from genomic DNA with a multiplex PCR assay. On the Illumina HiSeq System, the amplified TCR beta libraries were sequenced as 87-base-pair reads. Turning to the authors' computational methods: In a later analysis, around 80 million unique TCR beta chains were counted across the approximately 640 repertoires, and roughly 11 million of these chains were shared by at least two donors. A nearest-neighbor algorithm error-corrected the raw reads and collapsed the reads into unique sequences, merging closely related sequences to remove PCR and sequencing errors. To assign V, D and J gene segments, CDR3 sequences were aligned to IMGT reference sequences. For a sequence to be retained, a match of at least six nucleotides was required to both a V gene segment and a J gene segment. Rearrangements were classified as productive when the CDR3 lacked stop codons and remained in frame with V and J, and all other rearrangements were classified as non-productive. Following IMGT convention, CDR3 was defined as the stretch from the second conserved V-encoded cysteine to the conserved J-encoded phenylalanine. The earlier analysis of approximately 500 of the donors excluded sequences that lacked an unambiguous match to a single V gene segment. In an earlier analysis of almost 600 of the donors, a V segment was called functional when productive rearrangements were above 56.7%, and segregating when the standard deviation between donors exceeded 5%. To diagnose cytomegalovirus status from the catalog of TCR beta chain sequences, a statistical classification framework was built. A later analysis assigned V and J genes by comparing TCR nucleotide sequences with IMGT/GENE-DB human TR gene sequences. A later analysis assigned CDR3 sequences and most-parsimonious VDJ recombination scenarios with the TCRdist pipeline. In a later analysis, every TCR beta chain was defined by the combination of its CDR3 amino acid sequence and its V-gene family, and reads without a unique V-gene family were dropped. To address suspected cross-contamination and a sequencing artifact, a later analysis removed several hundred highly shared, low-generation-probability nucleotide sequences. For each public chain, a later analysis derived a clonal expansion index from normalized ranks of inferred template counts within each repertoire. Generation probabilities in a later analysis came from a VDJ recombination model fitted to out-of-frame rearrangements, and those results were checked against IGoR. Hypergeometric tests were used in a later analysis to score TCR-TCR, TCR-HLA and TCR-CMV co-occurrence, with a repertoire-size bias correction applied to the TCR pairs. False discovery rates were estimated in a later analysis by permuting HLA or CMV assignments 20 times. A later analysis grouped co-occurring TCRs with DBSCAN, adding TCRdist sequence similarity when clustering within HLA-allele-positive subsets. Repertoires with fewer than 30,000 or more than 120,000 public chains were left out of co-occurrence clustering, as were four to six repertoires with anomalous nucleotide sharing. TCRdb obtained this table from immuneACCESS and retained in-frame rearrangements with V and J assigned. These tables miss some clones; where compared with another copy, unresolved V genes account for less than half of the shortfall, and the remainder is unexplained. Clone size and the V and J calls come from that table; the DNA yielded D and trimming. The sample table shows 120,000 to 150,000 clones, and about 80% are seen once. The ten largest clonotypes hold around 4.5% of the sample.

The cohort comprised approximately 700 healthy bone marrow donors. Cohort members were all nominally healthy when sampled, although unrecorded immune exposures were likely present. The donor was CMV seropositive and was included in the group of some 290 seropositive cohort members. Every donor gave a peripheral blood sample, and the peripheral blood mononuclear cells from that sample were used for TCR beta sequencing. Genomic DNA was extracted from the blood cell samples with the Qiagen DNeasy Blood Extraction Kit. V and J are trimmed by 3 bases and 1 base, and the gene matches miss 5 bases of the junction. The CDR3 runs 15 amino acids, cysteine and phenylalanine included. Only the CDR3 DNA is retained, 45 bases long and in frame from the first base. Looking up the germline V gene yields CDR1 SGHAT and CDR2 FQNNGV.

The source of this sequence is a man aged 40-49 years in good health and CMV-seropositive. This chain is built from TRBV11-2 and TRBJ1-1; 7 bases in the junction line up with TRBD1. The source material was PBMCs. The DNA sequence is TGTGCCAGCAGCTTCTCCGGGACAGCGAACACTGAAGCTTTCTTT. Its translation reads: CASSFSGTANTEAFF.